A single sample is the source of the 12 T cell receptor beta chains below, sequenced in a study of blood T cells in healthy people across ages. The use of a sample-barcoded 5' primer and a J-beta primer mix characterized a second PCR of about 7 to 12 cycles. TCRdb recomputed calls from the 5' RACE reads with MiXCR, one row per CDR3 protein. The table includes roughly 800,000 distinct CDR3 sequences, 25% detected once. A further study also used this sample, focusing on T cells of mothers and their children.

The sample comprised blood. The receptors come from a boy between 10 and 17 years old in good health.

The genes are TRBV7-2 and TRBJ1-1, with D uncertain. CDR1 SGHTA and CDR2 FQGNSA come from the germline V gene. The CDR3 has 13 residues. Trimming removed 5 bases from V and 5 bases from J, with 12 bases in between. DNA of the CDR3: TGTGCCAGCAGCCTGAGTGCTGAGACTGAAGCTTTCTTT. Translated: CASSLSAETEAFF.

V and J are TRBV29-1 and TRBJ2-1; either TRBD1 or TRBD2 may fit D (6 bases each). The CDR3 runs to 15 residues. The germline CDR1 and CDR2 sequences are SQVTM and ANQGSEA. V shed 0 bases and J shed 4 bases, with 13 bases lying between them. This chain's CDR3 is CSVEDLWGAYNEQFF. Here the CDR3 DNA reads TGCAGCGTTGAAGATCTTTGGGGGGCATACAATGAGCAGTTCTTC.

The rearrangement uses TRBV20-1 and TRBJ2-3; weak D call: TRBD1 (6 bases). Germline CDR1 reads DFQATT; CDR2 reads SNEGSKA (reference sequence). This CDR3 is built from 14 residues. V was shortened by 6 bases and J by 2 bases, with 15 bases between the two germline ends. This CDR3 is CSANARDNTDTQYF. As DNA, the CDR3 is TGCAGTGCCAACGCCCGGGACAACACAGATACGCAGTATTTT.

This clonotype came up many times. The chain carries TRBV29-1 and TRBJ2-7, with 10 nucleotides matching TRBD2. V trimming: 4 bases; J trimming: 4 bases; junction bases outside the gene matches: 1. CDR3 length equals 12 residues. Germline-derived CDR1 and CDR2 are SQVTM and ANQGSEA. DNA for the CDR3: TGCAGCGTTGGGACTAGCGGTTACGAGCAGTACTTC. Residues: CSVGTSGYEQYF.

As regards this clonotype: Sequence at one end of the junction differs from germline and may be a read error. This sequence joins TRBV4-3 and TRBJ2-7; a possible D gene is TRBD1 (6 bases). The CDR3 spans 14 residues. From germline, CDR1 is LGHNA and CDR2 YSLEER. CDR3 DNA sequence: TGCGCCAGCAGCCAAGTGGACAGCTCCTACGTGCAGTACTTC. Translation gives CASSQVDSSYVQYF.

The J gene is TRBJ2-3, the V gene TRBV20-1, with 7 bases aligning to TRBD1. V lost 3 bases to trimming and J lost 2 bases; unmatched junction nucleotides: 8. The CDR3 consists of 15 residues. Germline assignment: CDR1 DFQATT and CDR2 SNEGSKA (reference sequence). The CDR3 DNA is TGCAGTGCTAGTGCAACGGGACAGTACACAGATACGCAGTATTTT. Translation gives CSASATGQYTDTQYF.

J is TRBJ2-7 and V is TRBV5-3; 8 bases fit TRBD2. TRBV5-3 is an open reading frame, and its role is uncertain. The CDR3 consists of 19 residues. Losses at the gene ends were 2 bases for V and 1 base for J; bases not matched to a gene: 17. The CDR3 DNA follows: TGTGCCAGAAGCTTATCTCCGGGACTAGATTTTCCCCCGTCCTACGAGCAGTACTTC. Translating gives CARSLSPGLDFPPSYEQYF.

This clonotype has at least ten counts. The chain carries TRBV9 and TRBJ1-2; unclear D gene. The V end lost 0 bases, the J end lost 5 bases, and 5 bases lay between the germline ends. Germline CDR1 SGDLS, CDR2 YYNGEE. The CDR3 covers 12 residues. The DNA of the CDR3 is TGTGCCAGCAGCGTAGGCGGTTATGGCTACACCTTC. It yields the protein CASSVGGYGYTF.

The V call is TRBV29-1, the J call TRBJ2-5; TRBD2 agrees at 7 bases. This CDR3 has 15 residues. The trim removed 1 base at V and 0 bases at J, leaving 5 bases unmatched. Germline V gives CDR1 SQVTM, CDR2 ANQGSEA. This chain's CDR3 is CSVEGVGLNQETQYF. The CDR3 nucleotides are TGCAGCGTTGAAGGAGTGGGACTAAACCAAGAGACCCAGTACTTC. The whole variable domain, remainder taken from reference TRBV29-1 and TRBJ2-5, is SAVISQKPSRDICQRGTSLTIQCQVDSQVTMMFWYRQQPGQSLTLIATANQGSEATYESGFVIDKFPISRPNLTFSTLTVSNMSPEDSSIYLCSVEGVGLNQETQYFGPGTRLLVL.

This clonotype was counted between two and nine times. The CDR3 loop reads CASSLSPREAYNEQFF. The CDR3 coding sequence is TGTGCCAGCAGCCTGTCCCCCAGGGAGGCCTACAATGAGCAGTTCTTC. V is TRBV7-3 and J is TRBJ2-1, with a tentative D call TRBD2 (6 bases). The CDR3 sequence is 16 residues long. Germline values: CDR1 SGHTA, CDR2 FQGTGA. Trimming removed 5 bases from V and 2 bases from J, with 16 bases in between.

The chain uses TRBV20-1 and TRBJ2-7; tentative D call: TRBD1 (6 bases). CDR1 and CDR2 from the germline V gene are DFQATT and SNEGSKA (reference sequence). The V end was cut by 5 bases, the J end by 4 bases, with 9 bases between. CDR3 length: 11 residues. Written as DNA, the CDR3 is TGCAGTGCTGGACAGAAATACGAGCAGTACTTC. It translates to CSAGQKYEQYF.

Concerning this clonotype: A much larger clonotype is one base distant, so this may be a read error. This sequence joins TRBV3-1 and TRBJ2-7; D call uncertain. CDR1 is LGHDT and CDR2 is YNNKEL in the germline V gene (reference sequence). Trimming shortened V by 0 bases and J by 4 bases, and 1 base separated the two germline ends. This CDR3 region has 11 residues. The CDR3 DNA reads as TGTGCCAGCAGCCAAGAGTACGAGCAGTACTTC. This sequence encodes CASSQEYEQYF.